The entry that follows covers one TCR beta chain sequence. With V trimmed by 6 bases and J by 2 bases, 9 bases remained unmatched. This CDR3 spans 15 amino acids. Germline V gene sequence: CDR1 MNHEY, CDR2 SVGAGI. In the original processing: Cell counts per sample came from amplifying reference gene primers. The table came from immunoSEQ multiplex PCR; TCRdb's copy has only in-frame clones and leaves some out. Clone size and the V and J calls come from that table; the DNA yielded D and trimming. This repertoire shows tens of thousands of clones, around 86% found once; its top ten account for about 5.5%. This record comes from a study of blood T cell repertoires in COVID-19. The wider study: T cells, B-cell-depleted T cells, or PBMCs provided the cDNA or gDNA that served as material.

Seattle researchers signed up patients amid active infection and tracked them longitudinally. This chain connects TRBV6-5 to TRBJ2-7; 8 bases are shared with TRBD2. This TCR came from a man between 60 and 70 years old with COVID-19, enrolled during active disease. The material sequenced was peripheral blood. The CDR3 sequence is CASRLLAEPTYEQYF. The CDR3 region has the DNA TGTGCCAGCAGATTACTAGCGGAGCCTACCTACGAGCAGTACTTC.